This TCR beta chain is drawn from a study of B cell selection in AIRE deficiency (dated by TCRdb to about 2019). Notes on the research overall: Researchers compared TCRbeta repertoires of sorted blood CD4+ conventional T cells and regulatory T cells in AIRE-deficient patients with those in healthy controls. The TCR-sequenced cohort comprised roughly five AIRE-deficient APECED patients and roughly five healthy control donors. What the authors observed across the whole study: Of 3,000 to 4,000 shared Treg TCRbeta sequences, roughly 31% were shared only among healthy donors and around 10% only among patients, suggesting less efficient Treg selection without AIRE. Only TCRbeta chains were sequenced; about 40% of shared healthy-donor Treg sequences also occurred in healthy Tconv, possibly because of differing TCRalpha chains. CDR3s were shorter in shared Treg sequences, reflecting a bias toward rearrangements that have few non-templated nucleotide insertions. Roughly 30.6% of the Treg TCRbeta sequences shared among healthy donors turned up in patient Tconv cells, suggesting that Treg-biased clones are diverted into the Tconv compartment. In AIRE-deficient patients, Tconv and Treg cells had TCRBV gene usage, CDR3 length and TCR diversity comparable to those in healthy donors.

For sorting, conventional CD4 T cells were defined as CD4+CD127+ cells. APECED syndrome was present in the AIRE-deficient patients. A FACSAria flow cytometer was used to sort the Tconv and Treg cells intended for TCRbeta sequencing. Sorted cells were collected in 5-ml round-bottom polystyrene tubes, and dry cell pellets were stored frozen at -80 degrees C prior to sequencing. In the case of this clone: The antigen it recognizes is unknown. No base quality values were provided; no much bigger clone lies one nucleotide off.

CDR1 and CDR2 are read off the germline V gene (reference sequence) as GTSNPN and SVGIG. Trimming costs V 1 base and J 6 bases, and their ends lie 22 bases apart. Inclusive of the bounding cysteine and phenylalanine, the CDR3 is 16 residues long. The read is trimmed to its CDR3 DNA, 48 bases read in frame from base 1. The immunoSEQ platform was used to sequence the TCRbeta chains. From the authors' description of their analysis: Pooled conventional T cell repertoires yielded 85,000 to 110,000 distinct in-frame TCRbeta sequences from patients and 130,000 to 150,000 from healthy donors. Public Treg TCRbeta sequences were defined as those shared by two or more individuals and were then searched for in Tconv repertoires. Differences between groups were assessed using Mann-Whitney U tests with Bonferroni-Dunn correction in GraphPad Prism 7.03. The source is immuneACCESS, and TCRdb retained only in-frame sequences with V and J called. Part of the clones is not carried over; for the studies checked, unresolved V genes explain less than half of this, and the remainder is unexplained. V and J calls and clone size follow that table, whereas D and trimming were derived from the DNA. The sample contains tens of thousands of clones, less than 98% of them found a single time. The top ten constitute around 0.3% of the sample.

The chain couples TRBV30 to TRBJ2-7; TRBD1 is perhaps the D gene, given 5 matching bases. This receptor was obtained from a human donor with AIRE deficiency. Material for sequencing was conventional CD4+ T cells sorted from PBMCs. The CDR3 amino acid sequence is: CAWSEGLQSRTREQYF. The DNA sequence reads TGTGCCTGGAGTGAGGGGCTACAATCCCGCACTCGCGAGCAGTACTTC.